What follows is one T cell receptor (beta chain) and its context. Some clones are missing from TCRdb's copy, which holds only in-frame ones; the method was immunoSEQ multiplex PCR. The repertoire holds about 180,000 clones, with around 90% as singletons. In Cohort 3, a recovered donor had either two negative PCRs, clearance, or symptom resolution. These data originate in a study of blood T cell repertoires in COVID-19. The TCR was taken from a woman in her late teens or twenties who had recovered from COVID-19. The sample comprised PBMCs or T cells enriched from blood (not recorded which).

This CDR3 is CASSSFLQGAEAFF. The CDR3 nucleotides read TGTGCCAGCAGTTCCTTCCTACAGGGGGCTGAAGCTTTCTTT. The chain joins TRBV28 to TRBJ1-1, with 8 nucleotides matching TRBD1. The CDR3 has 14 residues. Per the germline V gene, CDR1 is MDHEN and CDR2 is SYDVKM. The V and J ends lost 4 bases and 6 bases, in that order; junction bases with no gene match: 7. The full variable domain, completed using reference TRBV28 and TRBJ1-1, is DVKVTQSSRYLVKRTGEKVFLECVQDMDHENMFWYRQDPGLGLRLIYFSYDVKMKEKGDIPEGYSVSREKKERFSLILESASTNQTSMYLCASSSFLQGAEAFFGQGTRLTVV.